The entry below gives a single T cell receptor (beta chain) sequence along with its context. This entry belongs to a study of siplizumab effects on memory and regulatory T cells. Profiling relied on immunoSEQ multiplex PCR, and the TCRdb table lists in-frame clones only, not all of them. The table lists approximately 100,000 clones, about 91% of them singletons. The CDR3 sequence is 16 residues long. Germline V gives CDR1 LNHDA, CDR2 SQIVND (reference sequence). The germline V and J ends were trimmed by 10 bases and 1 base, with 22 bases remaining between them. The sample comprised CD4+ T cells sorted from blood. The chain is built from TRBV19 and TRBJ1-1, with a weak D call TRBD1 (5 bases). The receptor comes from a human donor in good health. Some clones in this sample may be carry-over from other donors' samples. The CDR3 region is CATQRQPRDRNTEAFF. DNA of the CDR3: TGTGCCACTCAGAGACAGCCCCGAGATCGGAACACTGAAGCTTTCTTT.